One and the same sample provided the 30 T cell receptor beta chains below, sequenced in a study of T-cell memory formation after mild COVID-19. TCRdb reanalysed the 5' RACE reads using MiXCR and keeps one entry per CDR3 protein. The profile shows about 560,000 distinct CDR3 sequences, roughly 22% of them singletons. The source material was PBMCs or a T cell subset sorted from them (not recorded which). The receptors originated from an adult woman who had mild COVID-19 (a few samples of this study predate the infection). Cell type and time point are not known.

This chain connects TRBV5-1 to TRBJ1-2; TRBD1 might be the D (5 bases). In germline, CDR1 is SGHRS, CDR2 YFSETQ. The CDR3 is 10 residues long. Trimming stripped 6 bases from V and 7 bases from J, with 7 bases between. As DNA, the CDR3 is TGCGCCAGCATTGGGGGTGGCTACACCTTC. Protein: CASIGGGYTF.

This clonotype showed up many times. V and J are TRBV4-1 and TRBJ2-5; 8 nucleotides match TRBD2. Germline V gene data show CDR1 as MGHRA and CDR2 as YSYEKL. CDR3 size: 15 residues. Germline trimming cut 1 base from V and 7 bases from J; bases unmatched to any gene: 8. CDR3 coding DNA: TGCGCCAGCAGCCAAGTTGGTAGCGGGGACTCGACCCAGTACTTC. This codes for CASSQVGSGDSTQYF.

This clonotype was detected a few times. This chain uses TRBV4-1 with TRBJ2-1; a weak D match, TRBD2 (5 bases). V lost 4 bases and J lost 10, with 17 bases in between. The CDR3 spans 14 residues. Germline V CDR1 and CDR2: MGHRA, YSYEKL. The CDR3 DNA sequence: TGCGCCAGCAGCCTTAGCGTTGGGCGACGAGAGCAGTTCTTC. Protein: CASSLSVGRREQFF.

The genes are TRBV20-1 and TRBJ2-5; 12 nucleotides align to TRBD1. The CDR3 length is 13 residues. Germline-derived CDR1 and CDR2 are DFQATT and SNEGSKA (reference sequence). Germline trimming cut 6 bases from V and 9 bases from J; bases unmatched to any gene: 8. The CDR3, as DNA: TGCAGTGCGAGTCCCGGGACAGGGGGCGCCCAGTACTTC. Translated, it gives CSASPGTGGAQYF.

The chain employs TRBV20-1 and TRBJ2-1, with 12 bases identical to TRBD2. The CDR3 has 15 residues. Germline CDR1 is DFQATT and CDR2 is SNEGSKA (reference sequence). The V segment lost 6 bases and the J segment 7 bases; nucleotides outside the gene matches: 10. The CDR3 sequence: CSARSTSGRINEQFF. The CDR3 bases are TGCAGTGCCCGCTCAACTAGCGGGAGGATAAATGAGCAGTTCTTC.

This chain connects TRBV6-2 or TRBV6-3 to TRBJ2-7, with TRBD1 as a possible D gene (5 bases). V lost 6 bases and J lost 11, with 14 bases in between. Germline V CDR1 and CDR2: MNHEY, SVGEGT. The length of the CDR3 is 11 residues. CDR3 residues: CASSQGQDEYF. As DNA, the CDR3 is TGTGCCAGCAGCCAAGGACAAGACGAGTACTTC.

The rearrangement joins TRBV24-1 to TRBJ2-1, with 7 bases lining up with TRBD2. This CDR3 is 13 amino acids long. After removal of 4 bases from V and 8 bases from J, the junction contained 4 bases not matched to a gene. CDR1 KGHDR and CDR2 SFDVKD come from the germline V gene. The DNA of the CDR3 is TGTGCCACCAGTGAATGGCGGGGGTATGAGCAGTTCTTC. Amino acid sequence: CATSEWRGYEQFF.

In DNA, the CDR3 is TGTGCCAGCAGCTTAGCGGGGGCGGACACCTGGAACACTGAAGCTTTCTTT. It codes for CASSLAGADTWNTEAFF. The rearrangement links TRBV7-9 to TRBJ1-1, with D possibly being TRBD1 (6 bases). V lost 0 bases to trimming and J lost 1 base, with 15 bases between them. This CDR3 comprises 17 residues. Germline V gene sequence: CDR1 SEHNR, CDR2 FQNEAQ (reference sequence).

This clonotype was detected a few times. The CDR3 reads CASSQGNGQQETQYF. The CDR3 DNA follows: TGCGCCAGCAGCCAAGGGAATGGGCAGCAAGAGACCCAGTACTTC. This chain joins TRBV4-3 and TRBJ2-5; D gene uncertain. V was clipped by 1 base and J by 2 bases, with 11 bases between them. The CDR3 covers 15 residues. Germline V gives CDR1 LGHNA, CDR2 YSLEER.

This clonotype was counted only a few times. The V gene is TRBV6-5, the J gene TRBJ2-7; TRBD2 matches at 7 bases. Germline V gene data show CDR1 as MNHEY and CDR2 as SVGAGI. Trimming cost V 6 bases and J 3 bases; bases outside gene matches: 11. The CDR3 is 15 amino acids. CDR3 region: CASSPRGEVGYEQYF. CDR3 sequence (DNA): TGTGCCAGCAGCCCCCGGGGGGAGGTTGGCTACGAGCAGTACTTC.

This clonotype has a handful of counts. The chain recombines TRBV5-6 with TRBJ2-5; 11 nucleotides line up with TRBD2. V trimming: 3 bases; J trimming: 5 bases; junction bases outside the gene matches: 3. CDR1 is SGHDT and CDR2 is YYEEEE in the germline V gene. The CDR3 is 14 residues long. CDR3 in DNA: TGTGCCAGCAGCTCGTCTAGCGGGGGGGAGACCCAGTACTTC. It encodes CASSSSSGGETQYF.

This clonotype was detected only a few times. CDR3 in amino acids: CASSRTGGGYNEQFF. CDR3 sequence (DNA): TGTGCCAGCAGTCGAACAGGGGGCGGGTACAATGAGCAGTTCTTC. The V gene is TRBV5-4, the J gene TRBJ2-1; 9 bases are shared with TRBD1. Trimming at V came to 5 bases and at J to 4 bases, leaving 7 bases not matched to a gene. The germline V gene has CDR1 SGHNT and CDR2 YYREEE (reference sequence). This CDR3 is built from 15 residues.

This clonotype was detected only a few times. This rearrangement joins TRBV3-1 to TRBJ1-1; the match to TRBD1 covers 12 bases. The V gene's germline CDR1 is LGHDT and CDR2 YNNKEL (reference sequence). J was trimmed by 5 bases and V by 5 bases; bases with no gene match: 12. The CDR3 spans 17 residues. The CDR3 is CASSLLRDRGPGTEAFF. In DNA form, the CDR3 reads TGTGCCAGCAGCTTGCTCCGGGACAGGGGGCCGGGGACTGAAGCTTTCTTT.

This chain links TRBV27 with TRBJ2-1, with TRBD1 matching over 7 bases. The J segment lost 5 bases and the V segment lost 6 bases, leaving 7 bases of the junction unmatched. The CDR3 has 14 amino acids. From germline, CDR1 is MNHEY and CDR2 SMNVEV (reference sequence). The CDR3 DNA reads TGTGCCAGCAGAACCACAGGGGCGAACAATGAGCAGTTCTTC. This gives the protein CASRTTGANNEQFF.

The V call is TRBV12-3 or TRBV12-4, the J call TRBJ2-6; no clear D. The CDR3 consists of 13 residues. The V and J ends lost 3 bases and 5 bases respectively, with 5 bases between them. The CDR3: CASSLSRANVLTF. The CDR3 nucleotides are TGTGCCAGCAGTTTGTCCCGGGCCAACGTCCTGACTTTC.

The chain is built from TRBV6-2 or TRBV6-3 and TRBJ2-5; D possibly matches TRBD1 or TRBD2 (5 bases each). The germline gives CDR1 MNHEY, CDR2 SVGEGT. This CDR3 comprises 15 residues. V lost 6 bases and J lost 4, with 18 bases in between. In DNA form, the CDR3 reads TGTGCCAGCAGCAAACTCAGACGAGGGGCAGAGACCCAGTACTTC. It translates to CASSKLRRGAETQYF.

The CDR3 DNA sequence: TGTGCCAGCAGCTCACTGGGACTAGCGGGGTACAATGAGCAGTTCTTC. Its translation is CASSSLGLAGYNEQFF. This rearrangement joins TRBV7-9 to TRBJ2-1, with 13 bases that match TRBD2. This CDR3 has 16 residues. Germline V CDR1 and CDR2: SEHNR, FQNEAQ (reference sequence). The ends lost 4 bases at V and 4 bases at J; junction bases unmatched: 4.

V usage is TRBV4-1 and J usage is TRBJ2-3, with D perhaps TRBD1 or TRBD2 (6 bases each). V was clipped by 3 bases and J by 5 bases, with 18 bases between them. CDR3 size: 16 residues. Per germline, CDR1 MGHRA and CDR2 YSYEKL. The CDR3 is CASSQWSGGRLDTQYF. Written as DNA, the CDR3 is TGCGCCAGCAGCCAGTGGTCCGGGGGCCGACTAGATACGCAGTATTTT.

V gene TRBV7-8 combines with J gene TRBJ1-4; unclear D gene. The V end lost 5 bases, the J end lost 4 bases, and 14 bases lay between the germline ends. Germline CDR1 SGHVS, CDR2 FQNEAQ. The CDR3 has 15 amino acids. The DNA of the CDR3 is TGTGCCAGCAGCGGACTAGGGCCAGATAATGAAAAACTGTTTTTT. It specifies CASSGLGPDNEKLFF.

This clonotype was detected a few times. V and J are TRBV29-1 and TRBJ1-1; tentatively, D is TRBD1 (5 bases). The CDR3 is 14 amino acids. Trimming took off 5 bases at V and 0 bases at J, with 13 bases between the two ends. Germline V CDR1 and CDR2: SQVTM, ANQGSEA. The CDR3 loop is CSVQGRQMNTEAFF. The CDR3 nucleotides read TGCAGCGTTCAGGGACGGCAGATGAACACTGAAGCTTTCTTT. Full variable domain (remainder filled in from reference TRBV29-1 and TRBJ1-1): SAVISQKPSRDICQRGTSLTIQCQVDSQVTMMFWYRQQPGQSLTLIATANQGSEATYESGFVIDKFPISRPNLTFSTLTVSNMSPEDSSIYLCSVQGRQMNTEAFFGQGTRLTVV.

The chain employs TRBV6-5 and TRBJ1-1; 7 bases agree with TRBD1. V gave up 8 bases and J gave up 7 bases; unmatched junction bases: 16. The germline gives CDR1 MNHEY, CDR2 SVGAGI. There are 15 residues in the CDR3. In DNA form, the CDR3 reads TGTGCCAGCTATGGGACAGTCGTGCCCAGCCGTGAAGCTTTCTTT. Protein sequence: CASYGTVVPSREAFF.

In this sample, this clonotype turned up a few times. The chain recombines TRBV6-1 with TRBJ1-4; D gene unclear. The germline CDR1 and CDR2 sequences are MNHNS and SASEGT. CDR3 length: 16 amino acids. The germline V and J ends were trimmed by 1 base and 0 bases, with 9 bases remaining between them. In DNA form, the CDR3 reads TGTGCCAGCAGTGAAGAGGTTTTTGCAACTAATGAAAAACTGTTTTTT. It codes for CASSEEVFATNEKLFF.

This clonotype occurred many times. CDR3 DNA sequence: TGTGCCAGCAGCTTAGGGGGGCGCACTGAAGCTTTCTTT. Translation gives CASSLGGRTEAFF. This chain uses TRBV7-3 with TRBJ1-1, with a possible D match to TRBD1 (6 bases). CDR1 SGHTA and CDR2 FQGTGA come from the germline V gene. The CDR3 has 13 residues. Trimming left V 2 bases short and J 4 bases short, with 8 bases between.

This clonotype turned up a few times. The gene calls are TRBV6-5 and TRBJ1-2; D is uncertain. The V gene lost 2 bases and the J gene lost 3 bases, with 7 bases spanning the gap. Germline V gives CDR1 MNHEY, CDR2 SVGAGI. The CDR3 loop spans 13 amino acids. CDR3 region: CASSYRSHYGYTF. CDR3 DNA sequence: TGTGCCAGCAGTTACCGGTCCCACTATGGCTACACCTTC.

The genes are TRBV19 and TRBJ1-1; possibly TRBD1 for D (5 bases). Looked up from germline, CDR1 is LNHDA and CDR2 is SQIVND (reference sequence). V was shortened by 5 bases and J by 0 bases, with 16 bases between the two germline ends. The CDR3 covers 16 residues. CDR3 sequence: CASSSGTETMNTEAFF. The DNA of the CDR3 is TGTGCCAGTAGTTCCGGGACGGAGACTATGAACACTGAAGCTTTCTTT.

The chain carries TRBV19 and TRBJ1-1; 10 bases are shared with TRBD1. CDR3 length: 14 amino acids. Per germline, CDR1 LNHDA and CDR2 SQIVND (reference sequence). The V segment lost 5 bases and the J segment 4 bases; nucleotides outside the gene matches: 4. In DNA form, the CDR3 reads TGTGCCAGTAGTTACGGGACAGGGGCCACTGAAGCTTTCTTT. Its translation is CASSYGTGATEAFF.

The chain employs TRBV6-4 and TRBJ2-3; maybe TRBD2 (6 bases). Germline V CDR1 and CDR2: MRHNA, SNTAGT. The ends were cut back, 0 bases at V and 0 bases at J, with 7 bases in the middle. The CDR3 runs to 15 residues. CDR3 loop: CASSDSRGSTDTQYF. The DNA of the CDR3 is TGTGCCAGCAGTGACTCCCGGGGGAGCACAGATACGCAGTATTTT.

There are a few counts of this clonotype. The V call is TRBV6-1, the J call TRBJ2-1; D could derive from TRBD1 or TRBD2 (6 bases each). CDR3 size: 12 residues. The ends were cut back, 5 bases at V and 8 bases at J, with 10 bases in the middle. Germline V lookup: CDR1 MNHNS, CDR2 SASEGT. The CDR3 DNA reads TGTGCCAGCAGTAAGAGGGGGGATGAGCAGTTCTTC. Its protein product is CASSKRGDEQFF.

For the CDR3, the DNA is TGCGCCAGCAGCCAAGAGGCGAATTCTAACTATGGCTACACCTTC. Its protein is CASSQEANSNYGYTF. The rearrangement uses TRBV4-3 and TRBJ1-2; D not certain. CDR3 size: 15 residues. Trimming removed 0 bases at V and 0 bases at J, with 8 bases between. Germline V gives CDR1 LGHNA, CDR2 YSLEER.

This clonotype was seen a handful of times. The V and J genes are TRBV7-8 and TRBJ2-5; D is perhaps TRBD1 (5 bases). V was pared by 1 base and J by 4 bases, with 16 bases between. The CDR3 has 16 residues. Germline CDR1 SGHVS, CDR2 FQNEAQ. The CDR3, as DNA: TGTGCCAGCAGCTTAGAGAGCAGGGATGTTCGAGAGACCCAGTACTTC. As protein: CASSLESRDVRETQYF.